The 32 T cell receptor beta chains listed next were all sequenced from one sample in a study of tissue T cells after allogeneic stem cell transplantation (dated 2022 in TCRdb). Receptor amplification or capture employed the immunoSEQ multiplex PCR assay. TCRdb obtained this table from immuneACCESS and retained in-frame rearrangements with V and J assigned. These tables miss some clones; where compared with another copy, unresolved V genes account for less than half of the shortfall, and the remainder is unexplained. The sample table holds about 7,400 clones, of which 60% to 70% were seen once. The top ten hold 0.78% of the sample. The specimen was blood. The receptors were gathered from a female BALB/c mouse in good health. The MHC haplotype of this strain is H2-d.

Comment on this clone: Genes and germline are mouse. The CDR3 loop is CGARGGTGRVFF. The CDR3 bases that were read are TGTGGTGCTAGAGGCGGGACAGGGAGAGTCTTC. This sequence joins TRBV20 and TRBJ1-1; 9 bases agree with TRBD1. The DNA ends 1 residue before the CDR3 does, and the rest of the CDR3 is filled in from the germline J gene. Germline trimming cut 3 bases from V and 10 bases from J; bases unmatched to any gene: 6. Germline-derived CDR1 and CDR2 are GFQATS and STVNSAI. The CDR3 covers 12 residues.

Concerning this clone: All gene names here are mouse names. The read falls 1 residue short of the CDR3 end, and the missing part is taken from the germline J gene. The chain carries TRBV13-1 and TRBJ2-5; D perhaps matches TRBD1 (5 bases). CDR1 and CDR2 (germline): NSHNY, SYGAGN. CDR3 length: 15 residues. Trimming took 3 bases from V and 1 from J, leaving 12 bases between them. Partial CDR3 DNA: TGTGCCAGCAGTGCAATCAGGGAGGACCAAGACACCCAGTAC. Translation: CASSAIREDQDTQY. The whole CDR3 sequence reads CASSAIREDQDTQYF.

About this clone: Genes and germline come from the mouse. The CDR3 end falls 1 residue outside the read, so it is completed with the germline J gene. The chain links TRBV20 to TRBJ2-3; D gene uncertain. With 0 bases removed from V and 0 bases from J, the gap between germline ends came to 4 bases. The CDR3 sequence is 13 residues long. The germline CDR1 and CDR2 sequences are GFQATS and STVNSAI. The CDR3 bases that were read are TGTGGTGCTAGGGACAGTAGTGCAGAAACGCTGTAT. This translates into CGARDSSAETLY. The entire CDR3 reads CGARDSSAETLYF.

This clone was counted only a few times. Germline and genes here are mouse. The read stops 1 residue short of the end of the CDR3; the missing end is completed from the germline J gene. The chain recombines TRBV5 with TRBJ2-7, with 7 bases identical to TRBD2. Germline V gene sequence: CDR1 LGHNA, CDR2 YNLKQL (reference sequence). With 4 bases clipped from V and 5 bases from J, the junction kept 8 bases outside the gene matches. The CDR3 is 14 residues long. The chain's CDR3 is CASSPSYWGDEQYF. The CDR3 bases that were read are TGTGCCAGCAGCCCCTCGTACTGGGGCGATGAACAGTAC.

The count of this clone is one. Gene names are the mouse ones. The read terminates 1 residue ahead of where the CDR3 ends, so the germline J gene completes it. The chain joins TRBV19 to TRBJ1-1, with D maybe TRBD1 (6 bases). The CDR3 is 12 amino acids. Per germline, CDR1 FNHDT and CDR2 SITEND (reference sequence). V lost 2 bases and J lost 8, with 10 bases in between. CDR3 region: CASSIGGREVFF. CDR3 DNA, as far as it was read: TGTGCCAGCAGTATCGGGGGGCGGGAAGTCTTC.

With regard to this clone: Here the gene names and germline are mouse. The CDR3 goes on 1 residue after the read ends, and that part is filled in from the germline J gene. This chain uses TRBV13-1 with TRBJ1-4, with D possibly matching TRBD1 (6 bases). V was clipped by 5 bases and J by 2 bases, with 10 bases between them. CDR1 is NSHNY and CDR2 is SYGAGN in the germline V gene. CDR3 length: 14 amino acids. This CDR3 reads CASRPQGSNERLFF. CDR3 bases read: TGTGCCAGCAGACCACAGGGATCCAACGAAAGATTATTT.

A note on this clone: The genes are named according to mouse. The read ends 1 residue early relative to the CDR3; the germline J gene fills the gap. This chain joins TRBV5 and TRBJ1-3, with D possibly matching TRBD1 (6 bases). CDR1 is LGHNA, CDR2 YNLKQL, per germline (reference sequence). With 0 bases removed from V and 0 bases from J, the gap between germline ends came to 9 bases. The CDR3 consists of 16 residues. Incomplete CDR3 DNA: TGTGCCAGCAGCCAAGACTGGACAGATTCTGGAAATACGCTCTAT. Its translation is CASSQDWTDSGNTLY. The full CDR3 is CASSQDWTDSGNTLYF.

This clone was recorded once. All gene names here are mouse names. The read stops 1 residue short of the end of the CDR3; the missing end is completed from the germline J gene. V and J are TRBV13-1 and TRBJ2-4, with 12 bases matching TRBD1. Germline loops: CDR1 NSHNY, CDR2 SYGAGN. The CDR3 is made up of 16 amino acids. The V gene end was trimmed by 5 bases and the J gene end by 1 base; junction bases not matched to a gene: 5. CDR3 bases read: TGTGCCAGCAGGGGACAGGGGGCGAGGGGTCAAAACACCTTGTAC. Encoded protein: CASRGQGARGQNTLY. The full CDR3 is CASRGQGARGQNTLYF.

A remark on this clone: The genes are named according to mouse. With the read ending 1 residue before the CDR3 end, the germline J gene is used to fill in that end. V usage is TRBV5 and J usage is TRBJ1-1; 9 bases line up with TRBD1. The CDR3 spans 15 residues. J lost 3 bases, V lost 4 bases, and 6 bases had no gene match. Germline V CDR1 and CDR2: LGHNA, YNLKQL (reference sequence). The CDR3: CASSPPGQGYTEVFF. CDR3 bases read: TGTGCCAGCAGCCCACCGGGACAGGGATACACAGAAGTCTTC.

Concerning this clone itself: The gene symbols are mouse symbols. Sequencing ends 1 residue short of the CDR3 end; the germline J gene provides the rest. The chain links TRBV13-3 to TRBJ1-3, with unresolved D. Looked up from germline, CDR1 is NNHDY and CDR2 is SYVADS. The CDR3 loop spans 12 amino acids. Between the trimmed V and J ends, which lost 6 bases and 0 bases, there was a span of 4 bases. CDR3: CASTDSGNTLYF. CDR3 bases read: TGTGCCAGCACAGATTCTGGAAATACGCTCTAT.

For this clone: These gene names are mouse names. Coverage ceases 1 residue before the CDR3 finishes, and the germline J gene fills in the end. The chain recombines TRBV4 with TRBJ1-2; 10 positions agree with TRBD1. This CDR3 is built from 16 residues. The junction had 6 bases not matched to a gene; V was cut back by 5 bases and J by 0 bases. Germline CDR1 and CDR2: LGHDT and YNNKQL (reference sequence). CDR3: CASSPGQGYANSDYTF. CDR3 DNA, as far as it was read: TGTGCCAGCAGCCCGGGACAGGGGTATGCAAACTCCGACTACACC.

In its sample, this clone was seen a few times. Here the gene names and germline are mouse. The read gets to within 1 residue of the CDR3 end, and the germline J gene fills in the rest. V gene TRBV2 combines with J gene TRBJ1-4, with 9 nucleotides matching TRBD1. The CDR3 runs to 16 residues. Germline V lookup: CDR1 LGHNA, CDR2 YSYQKL. Trimming took 0 bases from V and 3 from J; bases not matched to a gene: 2. The CDR3 reads CASSQDRDRANERLFF. Partial CDR3 DNA: TGTGCCAGCAGCCAAGACCGGGACAGGGCCAACGAAAGATTATTT.

Comments on this clone: Gene names and germline refer to mouse. Read coverage stops 1 residue before the CDR3 terminus; the germline J gene supplies the remainder. This chain uses TRBV24 with TRBJ2-3, with D possibly TRBD1 on 7 matching bases. Between the trimmed V and J ends, which lost 3 bases and 3 bases, there was a span of 10 bases. This CDR3 region has 14 residues. CDR1 is KGHTA and CDR2 is FRNEEI in the germline V gene. The CDR3 bases that were read are TGTGCCAGCAGTCTCGCAGGGGGGGCAGAAACGCTGTAT. It encodes CASSLAGGAETLY. The entire CDR3 protein is CASSLAGGAETLYF.

Comments on this clone: Gene names and germline refer to mouse. Read coverage stops 1 residue before the CDR3 terminus; the germline J gene supplies the remainder. The chain is built from TRBV13-2 and TRBJ2-7; tentative D call: TRBD2 (6 bases). Germline values: CDR1 NNHNN, CDR2 SYGAGS (reference sequence). The ends were cut back, 3 bases at V and 4 bases at J, with 8 bases in the middle. The CDR3 spans 12 residues. The CDR3 reads CASGALGYEQYF. The sequenced part of the CDR3 DNA is TGTGCCAGCGGTGCTCTGGGGTATGAACAGTAC.

Note on this clone: Any gene name here is a mouse gene name. The CDR3 extends 1 residue past the end of the read, so its final part is completed from the germline J gene. The V gene is TRBV1, the J gene TRBJ1-1; possibly TRBD1 for D (6 bases). This CDR3 spans 14 amino acids. The germline V gene has CDR1 NSQYPW and CDR2 LRSPGD (reference sequence). Trimming removed 4 bases at V and 0 bases at J, with 9 bases between. The CDR3: CTCSGGHSNTEVFF. The part of the CDR3 DNA that was read is TGCACCTGCAGTGGGGGACACTCAAACACAGAAGTCTTC. The variable domain in full, completed from reference TRBV1 and TRBJ1-1, reads VTLLEQNPRWRLVPRGQAVNLRCILKNSQYPWMSWYQQDLQKQLQWLFTLRSPGDKEVKSLPGADYLATRVTDTELRLQVANMSQGRTLYCTCSGGHSNTEVFFGKGTRLTVV.

With regard to this clone: The gene names given are mouse names. The read ends 1 residue before the CDR3 terminus; that terminus is restored from the germline J gene. V usage is TRBV13-3 and J usage is TRBJ2-4, with D tentatively TRBD1 or TRBD2 (5 bases each). CDR3 length: 13 residues. The germline V and J ends were trimmed by 0 bases and 7 bases, with 9 bases remaining between them. Germline V gene lookup returns CDR1 NNHDY and CDR2 SYVADS. The chain's CDR3 is CASSDEGRDTLYF. The CDR3 DNA, read in part, is TGTGCCAGCAGTGATGAGGGGCGCGACACCTTGTAC.

As regards this clone: Gene names are the mouse ones. Sequencing ends 1 residue short of the CDR3 end; the germline J gene provides the rest. This chain connects TRBV31 to TRBJ1-1; D possibly corresponds to TRBD1 (6 bases). Per germline, CDR1 GKSSPN and CDR2 SITVG. The ends were cut back, 0 bases at V and 1 base at J, with 6 bases in the middle. This CDR3 comprises 13 residues. This chain's CDR3 is CAWSLTGNTEVFF. CDR3 bases read: TGTGCCTGGAGTCTGACAGGGAACACAGAAGTCTTC.

On this clone itself: Genes and germline are mouse. The read ends 1 residue before the CDR3 terminus; that terminus is restored from the germline J gene. The chain joins TRBV2 to TRBJ1-1; weak D call: TRBD1 (5 bases). The CDR3 contains 16 residues. The germline V gene has CDR1 LGHNA and CDR2 YSYQKL. Trimming removed 0 bases at V and 0 bases at J, with 11 bases between. CDR3 bases read: TGTGCCAGCAGCCAAGATGGAAGGGGCGCAAACACAGAAGTCTTC. It yields the protein CASSQDGRGANTEVF. The entire CDR3 reads CASSQDGRGANTEVFF.

Concerning this clone itself: The genes and germline here are from mouse. The read stops 1 residue short of the end of the CDR3; the missing end is completed from the germline J gene. The J gene is TRBJ1-4, the V gene TRBV19, with D uncertain. The V gene lost 1 base and the J gene lost 0 bases, with 4 bases spanning the gap. CDR1 is FNHDT and CDR2 is SITEND in the germline V gene (reference sequence). There are 14 residues in the CDR3. The CDR3 DNA, read in part, is TGTGCCAGCAGTATAACAGTTTCCAACGAAAGATTATTT. Translating it yields CASSITVSNERLF. The CDR3 in full is CASSITVSNERLFF.

On this clone: Genes here carry mouse names. The CDR3 end falls 1 residue outside the read, so it is completed with the germline J gene. The rearrangement links TRBV19 to TRBJ1-4; 7 bases fit TRBD1. CDR1 and CDR2 from the germline V gene are FNHDT and SITEND (reference sequence). With V trimmed by 2 bases and J by 5 bases, 6 bases remained unmatched. The length of the CDR3 is 15 residues. CDR3 amino acids: CASSIPGQQNERLFF. CDR3 DNA (partial): TGTGCCAGCAGTATCCCGGGACAGCAAAACGAAAGATTATTT.

This clone was counted once. Gene names are mouse gene names. The read gets to within 1 residue of the CDR3 end, and the germline J gene fills in the rest. The V and J genes are TRBV13-2 and TRBJ1-6; D perhaps matches TRBD1 (5 bases). TRBJ1-6 is filed as an ORF, its function uncertain. Germline V CDR1 and CDR2: NNHNN, SYGAGS (reference sequence). Trimming removed 0 bases from V and 10 bases from J, with 14 bases in between. CDR3 size: 15 residues. Partial CDR3 DNA: TGTGCCAGCGGTGATGCGTCAGGGAAGGACTCGCCCCTCTAC. Translation gives CASGDASGKDSPLY. The full-length CDR3 reads as CASGDASGKDSPLYF.

This clone has just a few counts. Genes and germline are mouse. The CDR3 end lies 1 residue beyond the end of the read and is filled in from the germline J gene. The chain carries TRBV13-2 and TRBJ2-7; D possibly corresponds to TRBD1 (5 bases). The germline gives CDR1 NNHNN, CDR2 SYGAGS (reference sequence). V dropped 0 bases and J dropped 0 bases, with 7 bases sitting between them. The length of the CDR3 is 14 residues. Incomplete CDR3 DNA: TGTGCCAGCGGTGATGGACAGAACTCCTATGAACAGTAC. This codes for CASGDGQNSYEQY. The full-length CDR3 reads as CASGDGQNSYEQYF.

About this clone itself: Gene and germline names: mouse. The read ends 1 residue before the CDR3 terminus; that terminus is restored from the germline J gene. The rearrangement links TRBV13-2 to TRBJ2-4, with 7 positions matching TRBD2. J lost 0 bases, V lost 2 bases, and 0 bases had no gene match. The CDR3 is made up of 14 amino acids. Germline loops: CDR1 NNHNN, CDR2 SYGAGS (reference sequence). The DNA read from the CDR3 is TGTGCCAGCGGTGACTGGGGGAGTCAAAACACCTTGTAC. Protein: CASGDWGSQNTLY. The full-length CDR3 reads as CASGDWGSQNTLYF.

A remark on this clone: Gene and germline names: mouse. Sequencing ends 1 residue short of the CDR3 end; the germline J gene provides the rest. J is TRBJ1-4 and V is TRBV1, with TRBD1 identical over 7 bases. The junction had 5 bases not matched to a gene; V was cut back by 0 bases and J by 7 bases. The CDR3 extends over 15 amino acids. The germline V gene has CDR1 NSQYPW and CDR2 LRSPGD (reference sequence). The chain's CDR3 is CTCSADPGTVERLFF. The CDR3 bases that were read are TGCACCTGCAGTGCAGATCCCGGGACAGTCGAAAGATTATTT.

This clone occurred a few times. Mouse names are used for the genes. Sequencing ends 1 residue short of the CDR3 end; the germline J gene provides the rest. The chain is built from TRBV13-3 and TRBJ2-2; D perhaps matches TRBD1 (5 bases). The length of the CDR3 is 14 residues. The germline V gene has CDR1 NNHDY and CDR2 SYVADS. With 1 base removed from V and 6 bases from J, the gap between germline ends came to 10 bases. The CDR3 is CASSDRGEAGQLYF. The sequenced part of the CDR3 DNA is TGTGCCAGCAGTGATAGAGGGGAGGCCGGGCAGCTCTAC.

About this clone: Mouse gene names and germline throughout. This CDR3 is CASSGPLGGRQYF. CDR3 DNA (partial): TGTGCCAGCAGTGGCCCACTGGGGGGGAGACAGTAC. This chain uses TRBV13-1 with TRBJ2-7; TRBD2 matches 10 bases. Read data end 1 residue before the CDR3 end; the end is taken from the germline J gene. V lost 3 bases to trimming and J lost 9 bases; unmatched junction nucleotides: 6. CDR1 and CDR2 from the germline V gene are NSHNY and SYGAGN. The CDR3 has 13 amino acids.

As to this clone: The gene names given are mouse names. The read terminates 1 residue ahead of where the CDR3 ends, so the germline J gene completes it. The chain recombines TRBV19 with TRBJ2-5, with 10 bases that match TRBD2. Germline CDR1 is FNHDT and CDR2 is SITEND (reference sequence). The CDR3 has 13 amino acids. J was trimmed by 6 bases and V by 2 bases; bases with no gene match: 0. The DNA read from the CDR3 is TGTGCCAGCAGTATGGACTGGGGGGACACCCAGTAC. This encodes CASSMDWGDTQY. The complete CDR3 reads CASSMDWGDTQYF.

A word on this clone: Gene names and germline refer to mouse. The CDR3 sequence: CASSDTGRNSPLYF. The CDR3 DNA, read in part, is TGTGCCAGCAGTGACACAGGGAGGAATTCGCCCCTCTAC. The chain carries TRBV13-1 and TRBJ1-6; D perhaps matches TRBD1 (6 bases). The read ends 1 residue before the CDR3 terminus; that terminus is restored from the germline J gene. TRBJ1-6 is an open reading frame, and its role is uncertain. Trimming took off 2 bases at V and 7 bases at J, with 10 bases between the two ends. CDR3 length: 14 residues. CDR1 is NSHNY, CDR2 SYGAGN, per germline.

Only a few counts were recorded for this clone. Germline and genes: mouse. The CDR3 end is not reached by the read, which stops 1 residue before it; the germline J gene fills it in. J is TRBJ1-2 and V is TRBV29; weak D call: TRBD1 (5 bases). This CDR3 has 13 amino acids. V was clipped by 2 bases and J by 4 bases, with 8 bases between them. CDR1 is MSHET and CDR2 is SYDVDS in the germline V gene. The part of the CDR3 DNA that was read is TGTGCTAGCAGTTTACGGGGCGGCTCCGACTACACC. Its translation is CASSLRGGSDYT. The CDR3, in full, reads CASSLRGGSDYTF.

Details on this clone: Mouse gene names and germline throughout. The CDR3 loop is CGAREPGGSQNTLYF. Partial CDR3 DNA: TGTGGTGCTAGGGAGCCAGGGGGTAGTCAAAACACCTTGTAC. This chain connects TRBV20 to TRBJ2-4; the match to TRBD1 covers 7 bases. The read is 1 residue too short to cover the CDR3 end, so that end is filled in from the germline J gene. Germline-derived CDR1 and CDR2 are GFQATS and STVNSAI. The V gene end was trimmed by 0 bases and the J gene end by 0 bases; junction bases not matched to a gene: 3. This CDR3 comprises 15 residues.

Of note for this clone: Germline and genes here are mouse. The chain's CDR3 is CASSQDGGGQNTLYF. Partial CDR3 DNA: TGTGCCAGCAGCCAAGATGGGGGCGGGCAAAACACCTTGTAC. This chain links TRBV5 with TRBJ2-4; D may be TRBD1 or TRBD2 (6 bases each). The read terminates 1 residue ahead of where the CDR3 ends, so the germline J gene completes it. The CDR3 has 15 residues. CDR1 and CDR2 (germline): LGHNA, YNLKQL (reference sequence). Between the trimmed V and J ends, which lost 0 bases and 3 bases, there was a span of 10 bases.

As to this clone: Genes and germline are mouse. The CDR3 end falls 1 residue outside the read, so it is completed with the germline J gene. The genes are TRBV14 and TRBJ2-1; TRBD1 matches at 9 bases. CDR3 length: 15 residues. Germline-derived CDR1 and CDR2 are SGHDT and FRDEAV. V lost 4 bases to trimming and J lost 4 bases; unmatched junction nucleotides: 6. CDR3 DNA, as far as it was read: TGTGCCAGCAGTCCCGACAGGGGGGGGTATGCTGAGCAGTTC. Amino acids: CASSPDRGGYAEQF. The full CDR3 is CASSPDRGGYAEQFF.